Listed below are T cell receptor beta chains from one sample, sequenced in a study of T cell repertoires in cytomegalovirus infection. TCRdb reprocessed the reads with MiXCR, giving one entry per CDR3 protein. There are approximately 770,000 distinct CDR3 sequences in the sample; just under 30% occur only once, and 13% lies in the top ten. Their cognate antigens are unknown. Sequenced material: cultured CD8+ T cells from PBMCs, taken from culture after CMV antigen stimulation. The origin of the receptors is a human donor in good health (CMV status not recorded). Some clones in this sample may be carry-over from other donors' samples. CDR3s include the opening cysteine and the closing phenylalanine or tryptophan. The order of the fields is J gene, V gene, D gene, clone size, CDR3 protein, CDR3 DNA. D genes are given only for firm matches. Size is omitted from some rows. Given values are once, few, many or a class for expanded clones.

TRBJ2-7 TRBV7-8 NA NA CASSLAIQGGRYEQYF TGCGCCAGCAGCTTAGCGATCCAGGGGGGTCGGTACGAGCAGTACTTC
TRBJ1-2 TRBV11-3 NA NA CASSLRGTDGYTF TGTGCCAGCAGCCTGAGGGGGACGGATGGCTACACCTTC
TRBJ1-1 TRBV27 TRBD1 many CASSTYQGTVTEAFF TGTGCCAGCAGCACGTACCAAGGGACAGTCACTGAAGCTTTCTTT
TRBJ2-1 TRBV19 TRBD2 NA CASSIIGLAGTHNEQFF TGTGCCAGTAGTATCATAGGACTAGCGGGGACACACAATGAGCAGTTCTTC
TRBJ2-5 TRBV6-2/TRBV6-3 TRBD1 few CASREDRPQETQYF TGTGCCAGCAGGGAGGACAGGCCACAAGAGACCCAGTACTTC
TRBJ1-6 TRBV6-8 NA NA CASSYSTGSNSPLHF TGTGCCAGCAGTTACTCGACGGGGAGTAATTCACCCCTCCACTTT
TRBJ2-3 TRBV6-5 NA NA CASSSRDISTDTQYF TGTGCCAGCAGTTCCCGGGACATCAGCACAGATACGCAGTATTTT
TRBJ2-7 TRBV12-3/TRBV12-4 TRBD1 NA CASSPQGVSYEQYF TGTGCCAGCAGTCCACAGGGGGTCTCCTACGAGCAGTACTTC
TRBJ1-2 TRBV5-5 NA few CASSLMGSQINYGYTF TGTGCCAGCAGCTTGATGGGGTCACAGATTAACTATGGCTACACCTTC
TRBJ2-7 TRBV7-2 TRBD2 many CASSLGGGGARDEQYF TGTGCCAGCAGCTTAGGAGGCGGGGGGGCCCGCGACGAGCAGTACTTC
TRBJ1-2 TRBV24-1 NA NA CATSDLRGGDGYTF TGTGCCACCAGTGATTTGCGCGGGGGCGACGGCTACACCTTC
TRBJ1-5 TRBV6-5 TRBD1 many CASSYSNPGTGFPQPQHF TGTGCCAGCAGTTACTCGAATCCCGGGACAGGGTTTCCTCAGCCCCAGCATTTT
TRBJ1-1 TRBV5-1 NA NA CASSLSGPKAVGAFF TGCGCCAGCAGCTTGTCGGGACCCAAGGCGGTGGGGGCTTTCTTT
TRBJ2-2 TRBV29-1 NA NA CSVWGREGIAGELFF TGCAGCGTTTGGGGTAGAGAGGGTATAGCCGGGGAGCTGTTTTTT
TRBJ2-1 TRBV7-9 NA few CASSRVGFEQFF TGTGCCAGCAGCCGAGTGGGGTTTGAGCAGTTCTTC
TRBJ2-1 TRBV12-3/TRBV12-4 NA few CASRYTNEQFF TGTGCCAGCAGATACACCAATGAGCAGTTCTTC
TRBJ2-3 TRBV6-1 NA few CASNFATGGPDTQYF TGTGCCAGCAATTTTGCGACAGGAGGCCCAGATACGCAGTATTTT